Here is one T cell receptor (beta chain) with its context. What antigen it recognizes has not been identified. Base-call qualities are not available, and no considerably larger clone is one nucleotide away. The data derive from a study of shared clonotypes between healthy human individuals (TCRdb year 2020). Study-level background: The cohort included a few men and two women between 18 and 49 years of age. Per donor, three plates each were used for CD4 naive and CD4 memory, two for CD8 naive, and one for CD8 memory. Blood TCR repertoires of about five healthy adults were deeply sequenced to estimate repertoire size and the extent of clonotype sharing between individuals. To increase sequencing depth and limit assay-specific biases, different laboratories used diverse techniques to prepare libraries and sequence TCR repertoires. Leukapheresis yielded between about 0.85 and 9 billion PBMCs per donor. The paper's findings and limits, for the study overall: Larger estimated clonotype richness was generally found for naive subsets than for memory subsets. When a handful of donors were compared, the shared fraction of clonotypes was 5% to 6.5% for naive CD4, approximately 3.3% for naive CD8, 2.3% for memory CD4, and roughly 0.4% for memory CD8. Rarefaction of sorted-subset datasets indicated incomplete sequencing despite the large sequencing depth. The genetic and exposure-history diversity represented was limited by the small number of donors. Pairwise subsampling led to the expectation that sequencing depth would affect the degree of clonotype sharing among donors. Clonotypes shared by all four sorted-subset donors showed higher generation probabilities than non-shared clonotypes. Only blood was sampled, and tissue TCR repertoires likely differ from those in blood.

Using the deep immunoSEQ assay, multiplex PCR amplified TCR CDR3 regions from genomic DNA. For each cell subset, the extracted genomic DNA was distributed evenly across all wells of several immunoSEQ 96-well plates, and each plate served as one replicate. For sorted subsets, approximately 210 ng genomic DNA, equal to about 30,000 T cell genomes, was loaded into each replicate PCR. Purified libraries were quantified with a Qubit 3.0 fluorometer, sized on a Bioanalyzer 2100, and re-quantified with the KAPA Library Quantification kit. Every immunoSEQ 96-well plate was sequenced on a separate single-read 150-cycle Illumina NextSeq 550 flow cell. The study's processing was this. Because only junctional sequences without quality scores were contained in the immunoSEQ output, filtering matching that applied to full-length reads could not be performed. To assign V/J genes and CDR3, sequences were annotated against IMGT germline references using PyIR, a Python wrapper for IgBLAST v1.9. Any read was removed if the V/J assignment was weak (E-value above 1e-6), the CDR3 was missing, or the read contained stop codons, out-of-frame junctions, or ambiguous translated residues. A V3J clonotype was defined by an identical inferred V gene, J gene, and CDR3 amino acid sequence. Percentage overlap between repertoires was calculated by dividing the number of shared unique clonotypes by the size of the smaller repertoire. RTK rarefaction, the Chao1 estimator, and Recon v2.1 estimates of unobserved clonotypes were used to assess repertoire richness. Generation probabilities for all TCRbeta clonotypes obtained by the gDNA method from a few donors were computed using OLGA. TCRdb re-hosts the immuneACCESS table, in-frame sequences only. Its copies lack some clones; in the studies checked, an unresolved V gene accounts for under half of them, and the cause for the rest is not known. V, J and clone size derive from that table, while D and trimming were established from the DNA sequence. The sample table records about 1.1 million clones; about four fifths of these occur just once. Clones ranked in the top ten supply 0.55% to 0.7% of the sample.

V has 8 bases trimmed and J has 6 bases trimmed; junction bases matching no gene number 4. The CDR3 covers 12 residues, taking in both the cysteine and the phenylalanine. CDR3 DNA is the only sequence kept; it has 36 bases, read in frame from the first base. CDR1 and CDR2 are drawn from the germline V gene (reference sequence): MNHNY, SVGAGI. The donors were healthy, HIV-negative adults who had no recently reported acute infections or vaccinations. Only Caucasian adults living in Nashville, Tennessee, USA were represented among the donors. Magnetic negative selection was used to enrich CD4+ T cells, after which naive cells were positively selected on CD45RA and the negative fraction became the memory subset. Blood was obtained by leukapheresis, after which PBMCs were separated by Ficoll-Histopaque density gradient centrifugation and cryopreserved in liquid nitrogen vapor phase. Analytical flow cytometry was used to check the purity and quantity of every magnetically sorted T cell population. Each sorted fraction had its genomic DNA isolated and then quantified by UV absorbance on a Nanodrop 2000c.

The chain is assembled from TRBV6-6 and TRBJ2-5; TRBD1 fits 9 bases in the junction. The sequenced sample consisted of memory CD4+ T cells from PBMCs. Reading the label with the study, this specimen's cell subset or site is: CD45RA-negative fraction. This receptor was obtained from a man between 18 and 35 years old in good health. Some clones in this sample may be carry-over from other donors' samples. The base sequence is TGTGCCAGCGCACAGGGGGCGAAGACCCAGTACTTC. It codes for CASAQGAKTQYF.